These 17 T cell receptor beta chains originate from one sample sequenced in a study of shared clonotypes between healthy human individuals. The method was immunoSEQ multiplex PCR; TCRdb's version includes in-frame clones alone and lacks a portion of them. The data hold nearly 750,000 clones, with over 60% observed a single time. Sample: memory CD4+ T cells sorted from blood. As for subset: CD45RA-negative fraction. Receptors originate from a woman in her thirties in good health.

For this clone: This sample includes further DNA sequences coding for the same CDR3. This sequence joins TRBV5-4 and TRBJ2-5, with 10 bases that match TRBD2. Germline loops: CDR1 SGHNT, CDR2 YYREEE (reference sequence). The CDR3 consists of 15 residues. J gave up 5 bases and V 3 bases, and 7 bases lay outside the gene matches. The CDR3 region has the DNA TGTGCCAGCAGCTCAGCGGGAGGGCCCGGGGAGACCCAGTACTTC. It yields the protein CASSSAGGPGETQYF.

V gene TRBV2 combines with J gene TRBJ2-1; D remains unclear. CDR1 is SNHLY and CDR2 is FYNNEI in the germline V gene. The germline V and J ends were trimmed by 3 bases and 7 bases, with 10 bases remaining between them. The CDR3 length is 13 residues. CDR3 coding DNA: TGTGCCAGCAGTGAGGCGAATTGGAATGAGCAGTTCTTC. Protein: CASSEANWNEQFF.

This clone was detected a few times. This sequence joins TRBV7-2 and TRBJ2-7; TRBD2 aligns across 10 bases. Per the germline V gene, CDR1 is SGHTA and CDR2 is FQGNSA. V gave up 2 bases and J gave up 2 bases; unmatched junction bases: 3. The CDR3 has 15 residues. The CDR3 nucleotides read TGTGCCAGCAGCTTACTCAGCGGGGGGGCCTACGAGCAGTACTTC. This gives the protein CASSLLSGGAYEQYF.

In its sample, this clone was seen many times. This chain uses TRBV4-1 with TRBJ1-4; 7 nucleotides align to TRBD1. Trimming at V came to 0 bases and at J to 2 bases, leaving 15 bases not matched to a gene. CDR3 size: 20 residues. Germline CDR1 and CDR2: MGHRA and YSYEKL. The CDR3 coding sequence is TGCGCCAGCAGCCAAGACGGTGGCAGGGGGAGAGTACGGACTAATGAAAAACTGTTTTTT. It encodes CASSQDGGRGRVRTNEKLFF.

This clone was counted between two and nine times. This rearrangement joins TRBV14 to TRBJ2-1; 7 bases line up with TRBD1. V dropped 1 base and J dropped 2; count of bases not matched to a gene: 5. Germline assignment: CDR1 SGHDN and CDR2 FVKESK. This CDR3 has 16 residues. The CDR3 protein is CASSQGVTGPYNEQFF. DNA for the CDR3: TGTGCCAGCAGCCAAGGTGTGACAGGGCCCTACAATGAGCAGTTCTTC.

The rearrangement uses TRBV28 and TRBJ2-2, with D perhaps given as TRBD1 or TRBD2 (5 bases each). The CDR3 covers 17 residues. CDR1 and CDR2 from the germline V gene are MDHEN and SYDVKM. V was clipped by 6 bases and J by 6 bases, with 23 bases between them. The CDR3 reads CASSLIWDDVLSGELFF. Here the CDR3 DNA reads TGTGCCAGCAGCCTGATTTGGGACGACGTATTGTCCGGGGAGCTGTTTTTT.

V is TRBV7-8 and J is TRBJ1-2, with TRBD1 identical over 9 bases. Germline CDR1 and CDR2: SGHVS and FQNEAQ. The CDR3 is made up of 16 amino acids. Trimming removed 2 bases from V and 4 bases from J; junction bases left unmatched: 8. In nucleotides, the CDR3 is TGTGCCAGCAGCTTATTATCGGGACAGGGACGCTATGGCTACACCTTC. This sequence encodes CASSLLSGQGRYGYTF.

This chain joins TRBV29-1 and TRBJ1-2, with D perhaps TRBD1 (5 bases). In germline, CDR1 is SQVTM, CDR2 ANQGSEA. With 4 bases removed from V and 3 bases from J, the gap between germline ends came to 9 bases. The CDR3 runs 12 residues. The CDR3 sequence: CSVVGGYYGYTF. CDR3 DNA sequence: TGCAGCGTTGTCGGGGGGTACTATGGCTACACCTTC.

The chain is built from TRBV7-2 and TRBJ2-7; D gene unclear. Germline V gene sequence: CDR1 SGHTA, CDR2 FQGNSA. This CDR3 spans 14 amino acids. V dropped 1 base and J dropped 5 bases, with 12 bases sitting between them. In DNA form, the CDR3 reads TGTGCCAGCAGCTTAGATTGGGCCAGCCACGAGCAGTACTTC. As protein: CASSLDWASHEQYF.

This clone was found a few times. V usage is TRBV7-3 and J usage is TRBJ1-1, with TRBD1 identical over 7 bases. After removal of 2 bases from V and 4 bases from J, the junction contained 7 bases not matched to a gene. Germline CDR1 reads SGHTA; CDR2 reads FQGTGA. The length of the CDR3 is 15 residues. The CDR3 nucleotides are TGTGCCAGCAGCTTAGTAGAGGGGGCAGTCACTGAAGCTTTCTTT. Protein product: CASSLVEGAVTEAFF.

This clone was picked up a small number of times. V is TRBV10-3 and J is TRBJ2-1; D remains unclear. The V end lost 4 bases, the J end lost 6 bases, and 7 bases lay between the germline ends. Germline V gene data show CDR1 as ENHRY and CDR2 as SYGVKD. The CDR3 has 12 residues. As DNA, the CDR3 is TGTGCCATCAGTGGTGACGCCAATGAGCAGTTCTTC. Protein product: CAISGDANEQFF.

The V call is TRBV12-5, the J call TRBJ1-1; D possibly corresponds to TRBD1 (6 bases). This CDR3 contains 16 residues. V lost 0 bases and J 6 bases, leaving 17 bases between the germline ends. Germline lookup yields CDR1 LGHNT and CDR2 FRNRAP. The CDR3 sequence: CASGLVVGGWSAEAFF. CDR3 DNA: TGTGCTAGTGGTTTGGTAGTAGGGGGGTGGTCAGCTGAAGCTTTCTTT.

The rearrangement uses TRBV6-5 and TRBJ2-7; 9 nucleotides line up with TRBD1. With V trimmed by 5 bases and J by 1 base, 6 bases remained unmatched. This CDR3 has 15 amino acids. Germline V gene lookup returns CDR1 MNHEY and CDR2 SVGAGI. CDR3 amino acids: CASSRTGVHSYEQYF. In nucleotides, the CDR3 is TGTGCCAGCAGTCGGACAGGGGTCCATTCCTACGAGCAGTACTTC.

In regard to this clone: The junction departs from germline at one end; a sequencing error may be responsible. This chain links TRBV11-2 with TRBJ1-4; maybe TRBD1 (5 bases). Germline-derived CDR1 and CDR2 are SGHAT and FQNNGV. This CDR3 spans 18 amino acids. The CDR3 DNA follows: TGTGCCAGCAGCCTAGAGGGGCCGGCCCCGGGGAGGAATGAAAAACTGTTTTTT. Its protein product is CASSLEGPAPGRNEKLFF.

As to this clone: The junction departs from germline at one end; a sequencing error may be responsible. The chain couples TRBV4-1 to TRBJ1-2; no definite D call. From germline, CDR1 is MGHRA and CDR2 YSYEKL. CDR3 length: 14 residues. The CDR3 protein is CASSQDSTPDRPRF. The CDR3 DNA sequence: TGCGCCAGCAGCCAAGATTCGACCCCGGACCGCCCTCGCTTC.

The V and J genes are TRBV28 and TRBJ1-2; no reliable D call. Germline V gene sequence: CDR1 MDHEN, CDR2 SYDVKM. Trimming pared 6 bases from V and 6 bases from J, leaving 23 bases between. This CDR3 has 16 residues. The CDR3 DNA reads as TGTGCCAGCAGCCTCATACTTGTTTTGAGAGGGAATGGCTACACCTTC. Protein: CASSLILVLRGNGYTF.

V and J are TRBV19 and TRBJ1-3; D not certain. This CDR3 has 17 residues. V was cut by 8 bases and J by 4 bases, with 24 bases left in between. The germline V gene has CDR1 LNHDA and CDR2 SQIVND (reference sequence). The CDR3 DNA reads TGTGCCAGTCGCTTAACTGTACGGGGATCCCTCGGAAACACCATATATTTT. It translates to CASRLTVRGSLGNTIYF.